What follows are 19 T cell receptor beta chains derived from one specimen sequenced in a study of blood T cells in healthy people across ages. A sample-barcoded 5' primer and a J-beta primer mix were used in a second PCR of roughly 7 to 11 cycles. TCRdb analysed the 5' RACE reads with MiXCR anew, one entry per CDR3 protein. The sample has 1.2 million to 1.5 million distinct CDR3 sequences; roughly 64% are singletons. The sample comprised blood. The receptors originated from a man aged 18 to 29 in good health.

V and J are TRBV27 and TRBJ1-2, with TRBD1 matching 9 bases. The J segment lost 6 bases and the V segment lost 8 bases, leaving 7 bases of the junction unmatched. This CDR3 is built from 13 residues. Germline CDR1 MNHEY, CDR2 SMNVEV (reference sequence). CDR3 DNA: TGTGCCAGCGGGGAAACAGGGGGCAATGGCTACACCTTC. Residues: CASGETGGNGYTF.

The genes are TRBV2 and TRBJ2-4, with 12 bases that match TRBD1. Judging by the DNA end, TRBJ2-7 fits better; the J call may be wrong. The germline gives CDR1 SNHLY, CDR2 FYNNEI. The CDR3 has 15 residues. CDR3 loop: CASISGTGGSYEQYF. CDR3 DNA: TGTGCCAGCATCTCGGGGACAGGGGGCTCGTACGAGCAGTACTTC.

This clonotype turned up a few times. This chain links TRBV4-2 with TRBJ2-5; D is perhaps TRBD2 (5 bases). This CDR3 contains 17 residues. Germline-derived CDR1 and CDR2 are LGHNA and YNFKEQ. With 1 base removed from V and 2 bases from J, the gap between germline ends came to 17 bases. CDR3 residues: CASSQVLGSGSQETQYF. The DNA for the CDR3 is TGTGCCAGCAGCCAAGTTTTGGGGAGTGGGTCACAAGAGACCCAGTACTTC.

This chain links TRBV27 with TRBJ2-4; D call uncertain. Germline V gives CDR1 MNHEY, CDR2 SMNVEV (reference sequence). The CDR3 is 15 residues long. Trimming pared 6 bases from V and 0 bases from J, leaving 12 bases between. The CDR3, as DNA: TGTGCCAGCAGCCCGGCATCGGGAGCCAAAAACATTCAGTACTTC. This sequence encodes CASSPASGAKNIQYF.

In this sample, this clonotype turned up a few times. The V call is TRBV7-9, the J call TRBJ1-2; D is unclear. In germline, CDR1 is SEHNR, CDR2 FQNEAQ (reference sequence). V lost 6 bases and J 7 bases, leaving 9 bases between the germline ends. The CDR3 length is 11 residues. CDR3 sequence reads: CASSRDGGYTF. The CDR3 region has the DNA TGTGCCAGCAGTCGGGATGGTGGCTACACCTTC.

The DNA for the CDR3 is TGTGCCAGCAGCGCCGGACAGGGGACGTACGAGCAGTACTTC. It specifies CASSAGQGTYEQYF. The V call is TRBV9, the J call TRBJ2-7; 9 bases match TRBD1. Germline trimming cut 3 bases from V and 4 bases from J; bases unmatched to any gene: 5. This CDR3 contains 14 residues. Germline CDR1 and CDR2: SGDLS and YYNGEE. Full variable domain (outside the CDR3, taken from reference TRBV9 and TRBJ2-7): DSGVTQTPKHLITATGQRVTLRCSPRSGDLSVYWYQQSLDQGLQFLIQYYNGEERAKGNILERFSAQQFPDLHSELNLSSLELGDSALYFCASSAGQGTYEQYFGPGTRLTVT.

This clonotype turned up a few times. The chain carries TRBV24-1 and TRBJ2-7, with a tentative D call TRBD1 (6 bases). Trimming left V 11 bases short and J 7 bases short, with 20 bases between. This CDR3 spans 13 amino acids. Per germline, CDR1 KGHDR and CDR2 SFDVKD. CDR3 DNA: TGTGCCATTCTCCGGCCCACAGGGCGAGAGCAGTACTTC. Residues: CAILRPTGREQYF.

This clonotype was detected a few times. The chain carries TRBV5-1 and TRBJ2-1, with 8 nucleotides matching TRBD2. Germline-derived CDR1 and CDR2 are SGHRS and YFSETQ. This CDR3 is built from 15 residues. The trim removed 2 bases at V and 4 bases at J, leaving 5 bases unmatched. The CDR3 reads CASSFGSGDYNEQFF. CDR3 bases: TGCGCCAGCAGCTTTGGTAGCGGGGATTACAATGAGCAGTTCTTC.

This clonotype was seen a few times. The J gene is TRBJ2-3, the V gene TRBV6-5, with unresolved D. Germline CDR1 is MNHEY and CDR2 is SVGAGI. The CDR3 is 12 residues long. V was shortened by 7 bases and J by 6 bases, with 11 bases between the two germline ends. This chain's CDR3 is CASKRTDDTQYF. CDR3 nucleotide sequence: TGTGCCAGCAAGCGAACTGATGATACGCAGTATTTT.

This clonotype was counted only a few times. The rearrangement joins TRBV12-3 or TRBV12-4 to TRBJ2-1; D unclear. The CDR3 contains 11 residues. The ends were cut back, 10 bases at V and 6 bases at J, with 10 bases in the middle. The DNA of the CDR3 is TGTGCCATCGCAAGCGCCAATGAGCAGTTCTTC. The encoded protein is CAIASANEQFF.

The chain links TRBV21-1 to TRBJ1-5. TRBV21-1 is described as a pseudogene. CDR3 length: 18 amino acids. The DNA of the CDR3 is TGTGCCAGCAGCAAAAGACTGGTGGGGGTACCAGGGCCTCAGCCCCAGCATTTT. This sequence encodes CASSKRLVGVPGPQPQHF.

This clonotype was recorded a few times. This chain uses TRBV12-3 or TRBV12-4 with TRBJ2-7, with D unclear. The DNA end favors TRBJ2-5, so the J call may be wrong. The CDR3 spans 13 residues. The CDR3 sequence: CASSFSSKETQYF. The CDR3 region has the DNA TGTGCCAGCAGTTTTTCGAGTAAGGAGACCCAGTACTTC.

This clonotype was recorded only once. J is TRBJ2-4 and V is TRBV4-3; no reliable D call. The DNA end is more similar to TRBJ2-5, so the J call may be wrong. The CDR3 is 15 residues long. CDR1 and CDR2 (germline): LGHNA, YSLEER. The DNA of the CDR3 is TGCGCCAGCAGCCAAGGAACTCTTAGTTTCGAGACCCAGTACTTC. It specifies CASSQGTLSFETQYF.

This chain's CDR3 is CSARAGTSGRARTDTQYF. The CDR3 coding sequence is TGCAGTGCTAGAGCCGGGACTAGCGGGAGGGCGCGCACAGATACGCAGTATTTT. V is TRBV20-1 and J is TRBJ2-3; the match to TRBD2 covers 16 bases. Trimming took 1 base from V and 1 from J; bases not matched to a gene: 5. The CDR3 is made up of 18 amino acids. CDR1 and CDR2 (germline): DFQATT, SNEGSKA (reference sequence).

The rearrangement uses TRBV28 and TRBJ2-7, with a possible D match to TRBD1 (6 bases). The CDR3 consists of 13 residues. Germline CDR1 is MDHEN and CDR2 is SYDVKM. The V gene lost 6 bases and the J gene lost 2 bases, with 11 bases spanning the gap. DNA of the CDR3: TGTGCCAGCAGGCCCCAGGGGACCTACGAGCAGTACTTC. The encoded protein is CASRPQGTYEQYF.

This chain uses TRBV9 with TRBJ1-6; no reliable D call. The CDR3 runs 14 residues. Between the trimmed V and J ends, which lost 2 bases and 0 bases, there was a span of 3 bases. Germline CDR1 is SGDLS and CDR2 is YYNGEE. The CDR3 sequence is CASSVLSYNSPLHF. CDR3 coding DNA: TGTGCCAGCAGCGTCCTCTCCTATAATTCACCCCTCCACTTT.

The V and J genes are TRBV4-1 and TRBJ1-2; no clear D gene. Germline-derived CDR1 and CDR2 are MGHRA and YSYEKL. The CDR3 has 14 residues. The V gene lost 2 bases and the J gene lost 2 bases, with 9 bases spanning the gap. The CDR3 nucleotides are TGCGCCAGCAGCCAATATCACCCGAACTATGGCTACACCTTC. Translation gives CASSQYHPNYGYTF.

The chain links TRBV30 to TRBJ2-3, with unresolved D. From germline, CDR1 is GTSNPN and CDR2 SVGIG (reference sequence). CDR3 length equals 14 residues. The V and J ends lost 0 bases and 4 bases respectively, with 11 bases between them. CDR3 nucleotide sequence: TGTGCCTGGAGTGTACTAAAGGGATCAGATACGCAGTATTTT. This translates into CAWSVLKGSDTQYF.

The chain recombines TRBV4-1 with TRBJ1-1; 9 nucleotides match TRBD1. Germline V gene data show CDR1 as MGHRA and CDR2 as YSYEKL. V lost 4 bases and J lost 11; bases outside the gene matches: 5. This CDR3 contains 12 residues. CDR3 nucleotide sequence: TGCGCCAGCAGCCGCGGGGACAGGGACGCTTTCTTT. Its protein product is CASSRGDRDAFF.